The clone carrying this T cell receptor (beta chain) was detected only a few times. The target antigen is unknown. The sample is drawn from a study of T cells in Graves' hyperthyroidism and ophthalmopathy. Study-level findings and limits: Blood also held most thyroid clonotypes expanded beyond 0.001.

Trimming took off 10 bases at V and 7 bases at J, with 11 bases between the two ends. The CDR3 has 11 amino acids. The V gene's germline CDR1 is ENHRY and CDR2 SYGVKD. Amplification of TCR beta CDR3 regions used RNA as the template. First-round RT-PCR with HTBI primers amplified the TCR CDR3 region. TCRdb re-called the multiplex PCR reads with MiXCR, one entry per CDR3 protein. The data contain fewer than 350,000 distinct CDR3 sequences, roughly 20% of them singletons. This chain links TRBV10-3 with TRBJ2-1; D not resolved. Sample: blood. The TCR originated in a woman aged 45-65 years with Graves' hyperthyroidism. The CDR3 bases are TGTGCCAGCCTAGGTGGGAATGAGCAGTTCTTC. Protein sequence: CASLGGNEQFF.